What follows are 13 T cell receptor beta chains derived from one specimen sequenced in a study of Ad26.COV2.S vaccination and SARS-CoV-2 variants (dated by TCRdb to the early 2020s). In the paper's terms, the treatment or condition label means: around 19 received Ad26.COV2.S at low or high dose, single or two shots; roughly five received placebo; per-sample allocation not given. Repertoires of vaccine and placebo recipients were sequenced from samples collected on day 63 after the first injection. The library was obtained by the immunoSEQ multiplex PCR assay. This is the immuneACCESS table as TCRdb keeps it, with only in-frame sequences that have V and J called. A part of the clones is gone; compared with another copy, unresolved V genes explain less than half, and the rest is unexplained. The sample has about 680,000 clones on record, 89% of them singletons. The ten largest clonotypes hold approximately 1.5% of the sample.

Sequences were derived from peripheral blood, sampled in a trial of Ad26.COV2.S vaccine versus placebo. The receptors were gathered from a person aged 18-60 years who received the Ad26.COV2.S COVID-19 vaccine or a placebo.

The V call is TRBV7-9, the J call TRBJ1-3; no clear D. The CDR3 is made up of 13 amino acids. The V gene lost 3 bases and the J gene lost 4 bases, with 7 bases spanning the gap. Germline CDR1 reads SEHNR; CDR2 reads FQNEAQ (reference sequence). CDR3 region: CASSLPGGNTIYF. CDR3 coding DNA: TGTGCCAGCAGCTTGCCAGGCGGAAACACCATATATTTT.

The chain joins TRBV3-1 (or the pseudogene TRBV3-2) to TRBJ2-1; 12 positions match TRBD2. After removal of 3 bases from V and 7 bases from J, the junction contained 4 bases not matched to a gene. The CDR3 totals 15 residues. The germline V gene encodes CDR1 LGHDT and CDR2 YNNKEL (reference sequence). This CDR3 reads CASSHRGLAGNEQFF. The CDR3 DNA is TGTGCCAGCAGCCACCGAGGACTAGCGGGAAATGAGCAGTTCTTC.

This chain uses TRBV7-6 with TRBJ2-3, with 7 bases matching TRBD1. CDR3 length: 15 residues. V was pared by 6 bases and J by 0 bases, with 6 bases of the junction left unmatched. Germline CDR1 and CDR2: SGHVS and FNYEAQ. In DNA form, the CDR3 reads TGTGCCAGCAGTCCCGGGACAGCTAGCACAGATACGCAGTATTTT. Translation gives CASSPGTASTDTQYF.

The genes are TRBV7-9 and TRBJ1-2; D call uncertain. Looked up from germline, CDR1 is SEHNR and CDR2 is FQNEAQ (reference sequence). Trimming stripped 4 bases from V and 5 bases from J, with 14 bases between. The CDR3 covers 14 residues. The CDR3 reads CASSWSNHGYGYTF. In nucleotides, the CDR3 is TGTGCCAGCAGCTGGTCCAACCACGGATATGGCTACACCTTC.

The chain combines TRBV7-2 with TRBJ2-7, with TRBD2 matching over 9 bases. Germline lookup yields CDR1 SGHTA and CDR2 FQGNSA. The CDR3 consists of 15 residues. V was clipped by 4 bases and J by 2 bases; unmatched bases: 6. The CDR3 nucleotides are TGTGCCAGCAGCTCGGATTCTAGCGGGGCCTACGAGCAGTACTTC. Residues: CASSSDSSGAYEQYF. Based on the CDR3 plus reference TRBV7-2 and TRBJ2-7, the full variable domain is GAGVSQSPSNKVTEKGKDVELRCDPISGHTALYWYRQSLGQGLEFLIYFQGNSAPDKSGLPSDRFSAERTGGSVSTLTIQRTQQEDSAVYLCASSSDSSGAYEQYFGPGTRLTVT.

This rearrangement joins TRBV19 to TRBJ2-7; 8 bases align to TRBD1. V trimming: 3 bases; J trimming: 3 bases; junction bases outside the gene matches: 4. The CDR3 sequence is 14 residues long. In germline, CDR1 is LNHDA, CDR2 SQIVND (reference sequence). CDR3 bases: TGTGCCAGTAGTATGGGGACAGGAGTCTACGAGCAGTACTTC. Translated, it gives CASSMGTGVYEQYF.

In DNA form, the CDR3 reads TGTGCCAGCAGTGAGGTGGGCGGAAGCAATCAGCCCCAGCATTTT. It translates to CASSEVGGSNQPQHF. The chain employs TRBV2 and TRBJ1-5, with D uncertain. V lost 3 bases and J 1 base, leaving 10 bases between the germline ends. Germline lookup yields CDR1 SNHLY and CDR2 FYNNEI. This CDR3 region has 15 residues. Full variable domain (missing parts from reference TRBV2 and TRBJ1-5): EPEVTQTPSHQVTQMGQEVILRCVPISNHLYFYWYRQILGQKVEFLVSFYNNEISEKSEIFDDQFSVERPDGSNFTLKIRSTKLEDSAMYFCASSEVGGSNQPQHFGDGTRLSIL.

The J gene is TRBJ2-5, the V gene TRBV18; a weak D match, TRBD2 (6 bases). The V gene lost 4 bases and the J gene lost 5 bases, with 11 bases spanning the gap. The germline gives CDR1 KGHSH, CDR2 LQKENI. The CDR3 is made up of 13 amino acids. CDR3 loop: CASSQAEGETQYF. The CDR3 DNA sequence: TGTGCCAGCTCACAAGCGGAGGGGGAGACCCAGTACTTC.

The V call is TRBV12-3 or TRBV12-4, the J call TRBJ2-5, with D unclear. V lost 6 bases and J lost 4, with 6 bases in between. CDR3 length equals 11 residues. CDR3 bases: TGTGCCAGCAGCTACCTAGAGACCCAGTACTTC. This translates into CASSYLETQYF.

V is TRBV20-1 and J is TRBJ2-1; 8 bases fit TRBD1. The CDR3 runs to 11 residues. Trimming at V came to 7 bases and at J to 13 bases, leaving 9 bases not matched to a gene. Germline V CDR1 and CDR2: DFQATT, SNEGSKA (reference sequence). The CDR3 reads CSEYDRGQQFF. CDR3 in DNA: TGCAGTGAGTACGACAGGGGACAACAGTTCTTC.

The chain has TRBV13 and TRBJ2-7; TRBD1 matches at 8 bases. CDR1 PRHDT and CDR2 FYEKMQ come from the germline V gene (reference sequence). This CDR3 spans 16 amino acids. The V segment lost 0 bases and the J segment 4 bases; nucleotides outside the gene matches: 8. CDR3 in amino acids: CASSLGGDRSVYEQYF. CDR3 nucleotide sequence: TGTGCCAGCAGCTTAGGGGGGGACAGGAGCGTATACGAGCAGTACTTC.

The chain carries TRBV6-2 or TRBV6-3 and TRBJ2-5; 11 positions agree with TRBD2. This CDR3 has 16 residues. V shed 4 bases and J 5 bases; nucleotides not matched to a gene: 9. Per the germline V gene, CDR1 is MNHEY and CDR2 is SVGEGT. In DNA, the CDR3 is TGTGCCAGCAGTTTCGCCCCACTAGCGGGGGCTGAGACCCAGTACTTC. This codes for CASSFAPLAGAETQYF.

V is TRBV30 and J is TRBJ1-5; D gene unclear. The CDR3 sequence is 13 residues long. CDR1 and CDR2 (germline): GTSNPN, SVGIG (reference sequence). V was clipped by 0 bases and J by 9 bases, with 12 bases between them. For the CDR3, the DNA is TGTGCCTGGAGTGTACATAGGTTAGGGCCCCAGCATTTT. This codes for CAWSVHRLGPQHF.